The 27 T cell receptor beta chains below come from one sample, sequenced in a study of T cells after yellow fever vaccination. One entry per CDR3 protein, called by TCRdb with MiXCR from the 5' RACE reads. Of more than 250,000 distinct CDR3 sequences listed, around 6.8% are singletons. Sequenced here: PBMCs, sampled roughly 46 days after the first yellow fever vaccination. These TCRs come from a man aged 18 to 30 who received the YFV17D yellow fever vaccine.

There are many counts of this clonotype. The chain combines TRBV12-3 or TRBV12-4 with TRBJ2-5; perhaps TRBD2 as D (5 bases). Between the trimmed V and J ends, which lost 7 bases and 5 bases, there was a span of 5 bases. This CDR3 is 10 amino acids long. CDR3 protein: CASTGETQYF. In DNA, the CDR3 is TGTGCCAGCACGGGGGAGACCCAGTACTTC.

For this clonotype: An end of the junction does not agree with germline; a read error may underlie this. This chain joins TRBV3-1 and TRBJ2-3, with 9 bases lining up with TRBD2. CDR1 is LGHDT, CDR2 YNNKEL, per germline (reference sequence). The CDR3 consists of 17 residues. CDR3 coding DNA: TGTGCCAGCTGCCAACAGTTGGCGGGGGGGTGGGCAGATACGCAGTATTTT. It yields the protein CASCQQLAGGWADTQYF.

The chain employs TRBV7-6 and TRBJ1-6; D is undetermined. This CDR3 contains 15 residues. In germline, CDR1 is SGHVS, CDR2 FNYEAQ. V was shortened by 1 base and J by 10 bases, with 14 bases between the two germline ends. CDR3 DNA sequence: TGTGCCAGCAGCTTAGAGGTTGGGCCGGGCTCACCCCTCCACTTT. It is translated as CASSLEVGPGSPLHF.

V usage is TRBV6-2 or TRBV6-3 and J usage is TRBJ2-7; a weak D match, TRBD1 (6 bases). This CDR3 has 13 residues. V shed 6 bases and J shed 3 bases, with 12 bases lying between them. In germline, CDR1 is MNHEY, CDR2 SVGEGT. The DNA of the CDR3 is TGTGCCAGCAGCCCCCGGGACATCTACGAGCAGTACTTC. As protein: CASSPRDIYEQYF.

This clonotype was observed a handful of times. The rearrangement uses TRBV12-3 or TRBV12-4 and TRBJ1-2; D is undetermined. Trimming removed 7 bases at V and 6 bases at J, with 12 bases between. CDR3 length: 12 residues. The CDR3 DNA follows: TGTGCCAGCAAGTTGGGAGGGAATGGCTACACCTTC. This codes for CASKLGGNGYTF.

This clonotype was observed a few times. V is TRBV12-3 or TRBV12-4 and J is TRBJ1-6, with TRBD1 identical over 10 bases. The CDR3 totals 13 residues. V lost 6 bases and J lost 13; bases outside the gene matches: 6. CDR3 in DNA: TGTGCCAGCAGCCCGGGACAGGGGAGGCCCCTCCACTTT. This translates into CASSPGQGRPLHF.

The V gene is TRBV9, the J gene TRBJ2-3, with a possible D match to TRBD1 (5 bases). The CDR3 loop spans 12 amino acids. The germline CDR1 and CDR2 sequences are SGDLS and YYNGEE. The ends were cut back, 6 bases at V and 3 bases at J, with 8 bases in the middle. In nucleotides, the CDR3 is TGTGCCAGCAAAGGGGCTACAGATACGCAGTATTTT. Translating it yields CASKGATDTQYF.

The V and J genes are TRBV4-1 and TRBJ2-3, with 8 nucleotides matching TRBD1. V shed 7 bases, J shed 5 bases, and the junction held 8 bases outside the gene matches. The germline CDR1 and CDR2 sequences are MGHRA and YSYEKL. This CDR3 is built from 14 residues. CDR3: CASTKGQDKDTQYF. CDR3 nucleotides: TGCGCCAGCACGAAGGGACAGGATAAAGATACGCAGTATTTT.

The genes are TRBV5-5 and TRBJ1-2; D uncertain. The germline gives CDR1 SGHKS, CDR2 YYEKEE (reference sequence). The CDR3 length is 11 residues. Deletions cut 0 bases from V and 8 bases from J, with 5 bases between. CDR3 region: CASSLGKGYTF. The CDR3 DNA reads as TGTGCCAGCAGCTTGGGGAAGGGCTACACCTTC. Full variable domain (rest looked up from reference TRBV5-5 and TRBJ1-2): DAGVTQSPTHLIKTRGQQVTLRCSPISGHKSVSWYQQVLGQGPQFIFQYYEKEERGRGNFPDRFSARQFPNYSSELNVNALLLGDSALYLCASSLGKGYTFGSGTRLTVV.

This clonotype was observed at least ten times. The genes are TRBV5-1 and TRBJ2-7; D possibly uses TRBD1 or TRBD2 (5 bases each). V shed 4 bases and J shed 2 bases, with 10 bases lying between them. This CDR3 has 13 amino acids. CDR1 and CDR2 from the germline V gene are SGHRS and YFSETQ. The CDR3 here is CASSVQEAYEQYV. CDR3 coding DNA: TGCGCCAGCAGCGTACAGGAGGCCTACGAGCAGTACGTC.

This clonotype showed up just a few times. This chain joins TRBV5-1 and TRBJ2-5, with D tentatively TRBD1 (6 bases). Trimming took 7 bases from V and 3 from J, leaving 16 bases between them. Germline lookup yields CDR1 SGHRS and CDR2 YFSETQ. This CDR3 is 14 amino acids long. CDR3 in DNA: TGCGCCAGCGGCCAGAGAGGGGGTGAAGAGACCCAGTACTTC. Translated, it gives CASGQRGGEETQYF. The full variable domain, completed using reference TRBV5-1 and TRBJ2-5, is KAGVTQTPRYLIKTRGQQVTLSCSPISGHRSVSWYQQTPGQGLQFLFEYFSETQRNKGNFPGRFSGRQFSNSRSEMNVSTLELGDSALYLCASGQRGGEETQYFGPGTRLLVL.

This clonotype was counted at least ten times. This CDR3 reads CSGGTGGTEAFF. In DNA form, the CDR3 reads TGCAGCGGGGGGACAGGAGGAACTGAAGCTTTCTTT. This rearrangement joins TRBV29-1 to TRBJ1-1; 8 bases agree with TRBD1. Germline CDR1 and CDR2: SQVTM and ANQGSEA. This CDR3 has 12 residues. V dropped 7 bases and J dropped 5; count of bases not matched to a gene: 6.

This clonotype was observed at least ten times. The V gene is TRBV7-2, the J gene TRBJ1-1, with D uncertain. V gave up 7 bases and J gave up 1 base, with 13 bases separating them. The CDR3 contains 14 residues. Germline assignment: CDR1 SGHTA and CDR2 FQGNSA. CDR3 amino acids: CASKPIPQNTEAFF. The CDR3 DNA reads as TGTGCCAGCAAACCGATACCCCAGAACACTGAAGCTTTCTTT.

As DNA, the CDR3 is TGTGCCAGTACCGCCACGGCGGTCTCTGGCTACACCTTC. It is translated as CASTATAVSGYTF. The chain combines TRBV19 with TRBJ1-2; the D is unclear. Trimming stripped 7 bases from V and 7 bases from J, with 16 bases between. Germline V lookup: CDR1 LNHDA, CDR2 SQIVND (reference sequence). The CDR3 sequence is 13 residues long.

The V call is TRBV6-2 or TRBV6-3, the J call TRBJ2-1; 7 bases line up with TRBD1. Germline-derived CDR1 and CDR2 are MNHEY and SVGEGT. The CDR3 sequence is 13 residues long. V gave up 3 bases and J gave up 6 bases; unmatched junction bases: 2. Here the CDR3 DNA reads TGTGCCAGCAGTTATGCAGGGGGCAATGAGCAGTTCTTC. Residues: CASSYAGGNEQFF.

This clonotype turned up a few times. The J gene is TRBJ2-3, the V gene TRBV5-4, with 9 bases identical to TRBD2. The CDR3 extends over 15 amino acids. Germline V gene sequence: CDR1 SGHNT, CDR2 YYREEE (reference sequence). The V gene end was trimmed by 1 base and the J gene end by 5 bases; junction bases not matched to a gene: 5. The CDR3 is CASSLPGGGGDTQYF. CDR3 DNA sequence: TGTGCCAGCAGCTTGCCTGGCGGGGGGGGAGATACGCAGTATTTT. The whole variable domain, remainder taken from reference TRBV5-4 and TRBJ2-3, is ETGVTQSPTHLIKTRGQQVTLRCSSQSGHNTVSWYQQALGQGPQFIFQYYREEENGRGNFPPRFSGLQFPNYSSELNVNALELDDSALYLCASSLPGGGGDTQYFGPGTRLTVL.

This clonotype was detected a few times. The J gene is TRBJ1-6, the V gene TRBV19; perhaps TRBD1 as D (5 bases). This CDR3 is 15 amino acids long. Trimming left V 5 bases short and J 14 bases short, with 22 bases between. CDR1 is LNHDA, CDR2 SQIVND, per germline (reference sequence). The CDR3 protein is CASSSPGLLVTSLHF. The CDR3, as DNA: TGTGCCAGTAGTTCCCCGGGACTCCTGGTGACGTCCCTCCACTTT. The full variable domain, its missing parts supplied by reference TRBV19 and TRBJ1-6, is DGGITQSPKYLFRKEGQNVTLSCEQNLNHDAMYWYRQDPGQGLRLIYYSQIVNDFQKGDIAEGYSVSREKKESFPLTVTSAQKNPTAFYLCASSSPGLLVTSLHFGNGTRLTVT.

CDR3 coding DNA: TGCGCCAGCAGGGAGGACAATGAGCAGTTCTTC. Encoded protein: CASREDNEQFF. The chain uses TRBV10-2 and TRBJ2-1; the D gene is possibly TRBD2 (5 bases). The V and J ends lost 6 bases and 5 bases respectively, with 5 bases between them. The germline V gene has CDR1 WSHSY and CDR2 SAAADI. This CDR3 comprises 11 residues.

Ten or more counts support this clonotype. Germline and junction disagree at one end, which may indicate a read error. The V and J genes are TRBV12-3 or TRBV12-4 and TRBJ1-4, with a possible D match to TRBD1 (5 bases). The CDR3 is 12 residues long. CDR3 nucleotide sequence: TGTGCCAGCAGCTTAGAGGGGGAAAAACTGTTTTTT. Translated, it gives CASSLEGEKLFF.

This clonotype was counted at least ten times. V and J are TRBV15 and TRBJ2-5, with D possibly TRBD1 on 6 matching bases. The germline V gene encodes CDR1 LNHNV and CDR2 YYDKDF (reference sequence). This CDR3 is built from 14 residues. Trimming cost V 3 bases and J 1 base, with 9 bases left between them. CDR3 region: CATSSGQLQETQYF. CDR3 sequence (DNA): TGTGCCACCAGCAGCGGACAGCTCCAAGAGACCCAGTACTTC.

Written as DNA, the CDR3 is TGTGCCAGCGGAATTCAGGGATCTGGGGCCAACGTCCTGACTTTC. Its translation is CASGIQGSGANVLTF. The gene calls are TRBV6-2 or TRBV6-3 and TRBJ2-6, with D tentatively TRBD1 (5 bases). Germline V lookup: CDR1 MNHEY, CDR2 SVGEGT. CDR3 size: 15 residues. Trimming took off 8 bases at V and 1 base at J, with 12 bases between the two ends.

J is TRBJ2-7 and V is TRBV5-1; D may be TRBD2 (6 bases). CDR1 SGHRS and CDR2 YFSETQ come from the germline V gene. This CDR3 region has 13 residues. The V and J ends lost 5 bases and 3 bases respectively, with 12 bases between them. DNA for the CDR3: TGCGCCAGCAGGTCGACTAGTTTCTACGAGCAGTACTTC. Its translation: CASRSTSFYEQYF.

This clonotype was seen only a few times. This sequence joins TRBV15 and TRBJ2-7; 8 bases match TRBD2. This CDR3 is 15 amino acids long. With V trimmed by 1 base and J by 4 bases, 6 bases remained unmatched. CDR1 is LNHNV, CDR2 YYDKDF, per germline (reference sequence). The CDR3 sequence is CATSRGASGGYEQYF. DNA of the CDR3: TGTGCCACCAGCAGAGGAGCCAGCGGGGGTTACGAGCAGTACTTC.

This clonotype has only a few counts. The chain has TRBV12-3 or TRBV12-4 and TRBJ1-5; D is perhaps TRBD1 (6 bases). The CDR3 has 14 amino acids. V was pared by 6 bases and J by 9 bases, with 18 bases between. CDR3 bases: TGTGCCAGCAGCCTGGGGGGCGGGATGATGCCCCAGCATTTT. Its translation: CASSLGGGMMPQHF.

The chain couples TRBV5-1 to TRBJ2-1, with a tentative D call TRBD2 (5 bases). V lost 4 bases and J lost 4, with 18 bases in between. This CDR3 contains 16 residues. The germline CDR1 and CDR2 sequences are SGHRS and YFSETQ. The chain's CDR3 is CASSGRLDRSYNEQFF. Here the CDR3 DNA reads TGCGCCAGCAGCGGGAGACTGGACCGTTCTTACAATGAGCAGTTCTTC.

This rearrangement joins TRBV6-2 or TRBV6-3 to TRBJ1-1; D is unclear. V gave up 2 bases and J gave up 4 bases, with 14 bases separating them. The CDR3 length is 15 residues. From germline, CDR1 is MNHEY and CDR2 SVGEGT. CDR3 amino acids: CASSYGIRGVTEAFF. DNA of the CDR3: TGTGCCAGCAGTTACGGCATCCGGGGTGTCACTGAAGCTTTCTTT.

J is TRBJ1-1 and V is TRBV18; unclear D gene. V dropped 0 bases and J dropped 1 base, with 12 bases sitting between them. This CDR3 has 16 amino acids. The germline V gene has CDR1 KGHSH and CDR2 LQKENI. CDR3 in DNA: TGTGCCAGCTCACCACCGCCGAGACTTGGGAACACTGAAGCTTTCTTT. Protein sequence: CASSPPPRLGNTEAFF.